A selection of T cell receptor beta chains follows, all from one sample in a study of CD8+ T cells in alopecia areata. Generated by immunoSEQ multiplex PCR, the TCRdb table keeps only in-frame clones and is missing some. This table holds roughly 250,000 clones, 65% to 70% found once. The material was CD4+ T cells sorted from blood, obtained at week 0. The receptor set was obtained from a human donor with alopecia areata. Each CDR3 is given without its conserved first and last residue. The D gene is left open where the match is weak.

D: -; V: TRBV9; J: TRBJ2-7; CDR3: ASSVAPAGYEQY
D: TRBD2; V: TRBV29-1; J: TRBJ2-3; CDR3: SVEDVTSGGSDTQY
D: -; V: TRBV7-9; J: TRBJ2-3; CDR3: ASSFKDTQY
D: -; V: TRBV14; J: TRBJ1-6; CDR3: ASSQERLRGSPLH
D: -; V: TRBV6-5; J: TRBJ2-7; CDR3: ASSYGILPYEQY
D: -; V: TRBV29-1; J: TRBJ2-5; CDR3: SARGIETQY
D: -; V: TRBV9; J: TRBJ1-5; CDR3: ASSVAGLEGQPQH
D: TRBD1; V: TRBV30; J: TRBJ2-5; CDR3: AWSVDRGRETQY
D: -; V: TRBV4-2; J: TRBJ2-4; CDR3: ASSQEPGSDIQY
D: -; V: TRBV5-1; J: TRBJ2-5; CDR3: ASSLDLSGQY
D: TRBD2; V: TRBV19; J: TRBJ2-3; CDR3: ASSPWTSSGSDTQY
D: -; V: TRBV29-1; J: TRBJ2-2; CDR3: SVELRRNTGELF
D: -; V: TRBV5-6; J: TRBJ1-4; CDR3: ASSLYRNEKLF
D: -; V: TRBV30; J: TRBJ2-1; CDR3: ASLGERTYNEQF
D: -; V: TRBV29-1; J: TRBJ2-5; CDR3: SAVLGARETQY
D: -; V: TRBV7-3; J: TRBJ2-1; CDR3: ASSSSGSNEQF
D: -; V: TRBV6-5; J: TRBJ2-7; CDR3: ASSYFGAPKDEQY
D: TRBD1; V: TRBV6-5; J: TRBJ2-7; CDR3: ASSYSTGGSYEQY
D: -; V: TRBV11-1; J: TRBJ2-5; CDR3: ASSAGFTAQY
D: -; V: TRBV5-1; J: TRBJ2-2; CDR3: ASSLDDPNTGELF
D: -; V: TRBV5-1; J: TRBJ1-1; CDR3: ASSLTGSMNTEAF
D: -; V: TRBV30; J: TRBJ1-5; CDR3: AWSVDGRYSNQPQH
D: -; V: TRBV15; J: TRBJ1-2; CDR3: ATSRDYYGYT
D: -; V: TRBV5-1; J: TRBJ1-1; CDR3: ASSLVRQGEAF
D: TRBD1; V: TRBV5-1; J: TRBJ2-3; CDR3: ASSQRQGADTQY
D: TRBD2; V: TRBV29-1; J: TRBJ2-5; CDR3: SVVPSGQETQY
D: TRBD2; V: TRBV29-1; J: TRBJ2-1; CDR3: SRRGGPYNEQF
D: -; V: TRBV29-1; J: TRBJ1-4; CDR3: SGREENEKLF
D: -; V: TRBV30; J: TRBJ1-5; CDR3: AWSAPPGTQPQH
D: TRBD1; V: TRBV18; J: TRBJ2-7; CDR3: ASSPGQGAREQY
D: -; V: TRBV5-1; J: TRBJ2-4; CDR3: ASSLGHKNIQY
D: -; V: TRBV5-1; J: TRBJ2-5; CDR3: ASSLNRQETQY
D: TRBD1; V: TRBV2; J: TRBJ2-1; CDR3: ASSGGRDRDNEQF
D: TRBD1; V: TRBV30; J: TRBJ1-5; CDR3: AWRTGGPGWPQH
D: -; V: TRBV10-3; J: TRBJ1-1; CDR3: AISESMESEAF
D: -; V: TRBV29-1; J: TRBJ2-6; CDR3: SVRGAGTGANVLT
D: -; V: TRBV11-2; J: TRBJ1-4; CDR3: ASSLDRVATNEKLF